This T cell receptor (beta chain) stems from a study of breast tumors, draining lymph nodes, adjacent tissues (dated by TCRdb to 2016 to 2017). Turning to the overall study: In breast cancer patients, the study compared the TCR beta repertoires of tumor, adjacent nontumor tissue and axillary lymph nodes. In human breast cancer, the study set out to evaluate how tumor, surrounding tissue and draining lymph node repertoires relate to one another and whether T cells may move between these sites.

On this clonotype itself: Its antigen remains undetermined. Base qualities are not provided; no much larger clone lies one nucleotide away.

The investigation overall reported the following: Rather than being directly demonstrated, the conclusion that tumor T cells originate in lymph nodes was presented as consistent with a hypothesis. Tumor and nontumor tissue repertoires were significantly more similar in luminal-like than in basal-like breast cancer. The data were judged consistent with most tumor T cells deriving from the lymph node and then expanding within tumor tissue. Tumor T-cell repertoires showed less diversity than lymph node repertoires and more diversity than nontumor tissue repertoires, and tumor T-cell repertoires showed preferential V and J gene usage.

These reads were obtained on an Illumina HiSeq 2000. TCR beta chain libraries were generated through multiplex PCR amplification. High-throughput sequencing was used to analyze the amplified TCR beta chain products. Using fastp at Q25 and MiXCR, TCRdb reprocessed the public reads and kept productive beta chains. Every CDR3 protein is listed once, alongside the most common genes and DNA of its rows. This sample lists 200,000 to 250,000 distinct CDR3 sequences; around 34% were detected once. 3% to 4% of the sample goes to the ten largest clones. The axillary draining lymph nodes of breast cancer patients were the source of the lymph node samples. CDR1 is given as KGHDR and CDR2 as SFDVKD, both from the germline V gene. Including the terminal cysteine and phenylalanine, the CDR3 comprises 13 residues. Of all the DNA, just the CDR3 is kept, 39 bases in frame from base 1. V loses 9 bases, J loses 1 base, and the germline ends lie 9 bases apart.

The sample taken for sequencing was axillary lymph node tissue. The sequence links TRBV24-1 to TRBJ1-5, with the D gene not confidently named. This receptor was obtained from a female donor with breast cancer. Some clones in this sample may be carry-over from other donors' samples. The sequenced DNA: TGTGCCACCGGGGAAGGGAGCAATCAGCCCCAGCATTTT. Translated, it reads CATGEGSNQPQHF.